The source of this T cell receptor beta chain is a study of T cell responses to AZD1222 COVID-19 vaccine. Assay: immunoSEQ multiplex PCR; the TCRdb copy retains only in-frame clones and omits some. Among 110,000 to 150,000 clones listed, 75% to 90% were seen once. The CDR3 runs 17 residues. Trimming removed 0 bases from V and 3 bases from J, with 18 bases in between. Germline V lookup: CDR1 SGHTS, CDR2 YDEGEE. Sequenced material: peripheral blood, taken on day 0 of AZD1222 vaccination. The V and J genes are TRBV5-8 and TRBJ1-1, with a possible D match to TRBD1 (6 bases). This sequence was found in an adult in good health. The CDR3 bases are TGTGCCAGCAGCTTGGTGGCGACAGGCGTTAAGGACACTGAAGCTTTCTTT. It codes for CASSLVATGVKDTEAFF.